This T cell receptor (beta chain) was sequenced for a study of blood T cell repertoires in COVID-19. Study details: From the United States, Italy and Spain came samples of acute and convalescent COVID-19. In each case, the material was cDNA or gDNA derived from T cells, B-cell-depleted T cells, or PBMCs.

This clone appeared a single time. Authors' analysis steps: Estimated nucleated cell counts came from reference gene primer amplification. Here immunoSEQ multiplex PCR was the method, and the copy in TCRdb shows in-frame clones only, minus some. D and trimming were read from the DNA, whereas the V and J calls and clone size are those reported in that table. The repertoire consists of 30,000 to 40,000 clones, with around 90% occurring once and the leading ten covering around 2%. V dropped 3 bases and J dropped 7 bases, with 21 bases sitting between them. Germline loops: CDR1 SEHNR, CDR2 FQNEAQ (reference sequence). The CDR3 contains 17 residues.

The genes are TRBV7-9 and TRBJ1-4, with a possible D match to TRBD1 (6 bases). The sample was peripheral blood. This sequence was found in a man between 45 and 60 years old with active or convalescent COVID-19. CDR3 nucleotides: TGTGCCAGCAGCTTGGGAGACAGGCCTCTGGGGAGTGAAAAACTGTTTTTT. Protein: CASSLGDRPLGSEKLFF.